Listed below are T cell receptor beta chains from one sample, sequenced in a study of blood T cell repertoires in COVID-19. The data were produced by immunoSEQ multiplex PCR, yet TCRdb's version contains in-frame clones alone and is incomplete. The data contain some 26,000 clones, 76% of them singletons. The sample consisted of peripheral blood. The receptors derive from a man in his 70s with acute or convalescent COVID-19. CDR3s include the opening cysteine and the closing phenylalanine or tryptophan. The D gene is left open where the match is weak. Clone size appears in some rows only: once, few, many, or a class for an expanded clone.

CDR3 protein: CASSLRSGNTIYF; CDR3 DNA: TGTGCCAGCAGCTTGCGGTCTGGAAACACCATATATTTT; clone size: .; D gene: .; J gene: TRBJ1-3; V gene: TRBV7-9
CDR3 protein: CASSLGGEGETQYF; CDR3 DNA: TGTGCCAGCAGCCTAGGGGGCGAGGGGGAGACCCAGTACTTC; clone size: once; D gene: TRBD1; J gene: TRBJ2-5; V gene: TRBV6-5
CDR3 protein: CASSTGQIGNQPQHF; CDR3 DNA: TGCGCCAGCAGTACGGGACAGATAGGCAATCAGCCCCAGCATTTT; clone size: .; D gene: TRBD1; J gene: TRBJ1-5; V gene: TRBV10-2
CDR3 protein: CASSFSVTSGGAYEQYF; CDR3 DNA: TGTGCCAGCAGCTTCTCAGTGACTAGCGGGGGGGCCTACGAGCAGTACTTC; clone size: .; D gene: TRBD2; J gene: TRBJ2-7; V gene: TRBV7-2
CDR3 protein: CASSQDDTLSVGAFF; CDR3 DNA: TGTGCCAGCAGCCAAGATGACACTTTATCGGTTGGAGCTTTCTTT; clone size: .; D gene: .; J gene: TRBJ1-1; V gene: TRBV4-2
CDR3 protein: CASSFRGATDTQYF; CDR3 DNA: TGTGCCAGCAGCTTTCGCGGAGCCACAGATACGCAGTATTTT; clone size: .; D gene: .; J gene: TRBJ2-3; V gene: TRBV7-3
CDR3 protein: CASSWGTGLQKAFF; CDR3 DNA: TGTGCCAGCAGCTGGGGGACGGGACTCCAAAAAGCTTTCTTT; clone size: .; D gene: .; J gene: TRBJ1-1; V gene: TRBV7-9
CDR3 protein: CASSLGTASPSYNEQFF; CDR3 DNA: TGTGCCAGCAGCTTAGGGACAGCTTCACCCTCCTACAATGAGCAGTTCTTC; clone size: .; D gene: .; J gene: TRBJ2-1; V gene: TRBV11-3
CDR3 protein: CASSHVSGGGEQFF; CDR3 DNA: TGCGCCAGCAGCCACGTTAGCGGGGGGGGTGAGCAGTTCTTC; clone size: .; D gene: TRBD2; J gene: TRBJ2-1; V gene: TRBV5-1
CDR3 protein: CASKGQADTEAFF; CDR3 DNA: TGCGCCAGCAAGGGGCAGGCCGACACTGAAGCTTTCTTT; clone size: .; D gene: .; J gene: TRBJ1-1; V gene: TRBV4-1
CDR3 protein: CASSSSGQGNSPLHF; CDR3 DNA: TGTGCCAGCAGTTCCTCGGGACAGGGGAATTCACCCCTCCACTTT; clone size: .; D gene: TRBD1; J gene: TRBJ1-6; V gene: TRBV28
CDR3 protein: CASSRTGLEAFF; CDR3 DNA: TGTGCCAGCAGTAGGACAGGGCTTGAAGCTTTCTTT; clone size: .; D gene: TRBD1; J gene: TRBJ1-1; V gene: TRBV27
CDR3 protein: CASSPYSQGQYF; CDR3 DNA: TGTGCCAGCAGCCCATATTCACAGGGTCAGTACTTC; clone size: few; D gene: .; J gene: TRBJ2-7; V gene: TRBV7-8
CDR3 protein: CASSVASGGPYNEQFF; CDR3 DNA: TGTGCCAGCAGCGTAGCTAGCGGAGGCCCCTACAATGAGCAGTTCTTC; clone size: .; D gene: TRBD2; J gene: TRBJ2-1; V gene: TRBV9
CDR3 protein: CASKPGSHPGELFF; CDR3 DNA: TGTGCCAGCAAACCGGGTTCCCATCCCGGGGAGCTGTTTTTT; clone size: .; D gene: .; J gene: TRBJ2-2; V gene: TRBV7-9
CDR3 protein: CAWSSGTGSYEQYF; CDR3 DNA: TGTGCCTGGAGTTCCGGGACAGGATCCTACGAGCAGTACTTC; clone size: .; D gene: TRBD1; J gene: TRBJ2-7; V gene: TRBV30
CDR3 protein: CASSPLHEQFF; CDR3 DNA: TGTGCCAGCAGCCCCCTCCATGAGCAGTTCTTC; clone size: .; D gene: .; J gene: TRBJ2-1; V gene: TRBV12-3/TRBV12-4
CDR3 protein: CASSARSISNTGELFF; CDR3 DNA: TGTGCCAGCAGCGCCCGAAGCATCTCGAACACCGGGGAGCTGTTTTTT; clone size: .; D gene: .; J gene: TRBJ2-2; V gene: TRBV9
CDR3 protein: CASSSRQGVLNTEAFF; CDR3 DNA: TGTGCCAGCAGTTCGAGACAGGGGGTTTTGAACACTGAAGCTTTCTTT; clone size: once; D gene: TRBD1; J gene: TRBJ1-1; V gene: TRBV6-5
CDR3 protein: CASSEEGAQPQHF; CDR3 DNA: TGTGCCAGCAGTGAGGAAGGGGCTCAGCCCCAGCATTTT; clone size: .; D gene: .; J gene: TRBJ1-5; V gene: TRBV6-1
CDR3 protein: CASSGAGGVNTEAFF; CDR3 DNA: TGTGCCAGCAGCGGCGCCGGAGGAGTTAACACTGAAGCTTTCTTT; clone size: .; D gene: .; J gene: TRBJ1-1; V gene: TRBV9
CDR3 protein: CASKIGGTNEQFF; CDR3 DNA: TGTGCCAGCAAAATAGGGGGTACCAATGAGCAGTTCTTC; clone size: .; D gene: .; J gene: TRBJ2-1; V gene: TRBV6-5
CDR3 protein: CASSSPLRETYNEQFF; CDR3 DNA: TGTGCCAGCAGTTCCCCCCTGCGGGAGACCTACAATGAGCAGTTCTTC; clone size: .; D gene: TRBD2; J gene: TRBJ2-1; V gene: TRBV28
CDR3 protein: CASSDEQEYNEQFF; CDR3 DNA: TGTGCCAGCAGCGACGAACAGGAGTACAATGAGCAGTTCTTC; clone size: .; D gene: .; J gene: TRBJ2-1; V gene: TRBV5-4
CDR3 protein: CASSQNSGEGADTQYF; CDR3 DNA: TGCGCCAGCAGCCAAAATAGCGGGGAGGGGGCAGATACGCAGTATTTT; clone size: .; D gene: TRBD2; J gene: TRBJ2-3; V gene: TRBV4-3
CDR3 protein: CASSLAPRGSAEAFF; CDR3 DNA: TGTGCCAGCAGCTTGGCCCCCAGGGGGAGCGCTGAAGCTTTCTTT; clone size: .; D gene: TRBD1; J gene: TRBJ1-1; V gene: TRBV5-5